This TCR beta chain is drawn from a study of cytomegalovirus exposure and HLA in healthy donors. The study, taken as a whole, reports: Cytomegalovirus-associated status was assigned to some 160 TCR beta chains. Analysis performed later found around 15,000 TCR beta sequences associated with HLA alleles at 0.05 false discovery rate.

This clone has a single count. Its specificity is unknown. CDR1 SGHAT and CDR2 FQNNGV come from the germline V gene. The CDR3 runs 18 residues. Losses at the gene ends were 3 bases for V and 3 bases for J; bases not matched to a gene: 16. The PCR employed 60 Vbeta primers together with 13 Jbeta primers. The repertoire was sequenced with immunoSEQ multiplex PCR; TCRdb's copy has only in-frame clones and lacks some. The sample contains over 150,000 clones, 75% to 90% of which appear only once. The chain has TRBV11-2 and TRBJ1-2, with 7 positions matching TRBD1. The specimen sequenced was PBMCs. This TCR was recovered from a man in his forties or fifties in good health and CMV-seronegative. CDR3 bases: TGTGCCAGCAGCTTGAATTATGGAGGGGGCGGGAATCACTATGGCTACACCTTC. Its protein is CASSLNYGGGGNHYGYTF.